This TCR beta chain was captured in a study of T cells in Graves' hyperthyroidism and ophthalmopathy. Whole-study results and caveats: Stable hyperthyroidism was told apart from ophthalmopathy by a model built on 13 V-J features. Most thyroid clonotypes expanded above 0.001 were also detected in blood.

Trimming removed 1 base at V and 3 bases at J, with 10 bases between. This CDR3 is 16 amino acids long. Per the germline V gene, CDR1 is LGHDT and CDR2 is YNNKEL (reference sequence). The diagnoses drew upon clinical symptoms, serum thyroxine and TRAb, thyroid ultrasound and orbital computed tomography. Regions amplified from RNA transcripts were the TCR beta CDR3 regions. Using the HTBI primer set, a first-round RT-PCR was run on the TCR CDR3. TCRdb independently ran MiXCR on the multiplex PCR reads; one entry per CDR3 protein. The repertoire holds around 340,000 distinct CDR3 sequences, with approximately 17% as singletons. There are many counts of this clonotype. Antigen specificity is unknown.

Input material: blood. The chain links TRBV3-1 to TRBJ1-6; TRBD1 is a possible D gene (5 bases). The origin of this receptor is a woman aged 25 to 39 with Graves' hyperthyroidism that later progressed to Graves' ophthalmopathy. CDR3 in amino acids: CASSQGDSNYNSPLHF. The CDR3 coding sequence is TGTGCCAGCAGCCAAGGAGACAGTAACTATAATTCACCCCTCCACTTT.